This TCR beta chain came from a study of blood T cell repertoires in COVID-19. V was pared by 2 bases and J by 7 bases, with 10 bases of the junction left unmatched. CDR3 length: 15 residues. Germline V CDR1 and CDR2: LNHDA, SQIVND (reference sequence). Methods used by the authors: The assay estimated nucleated cells by amplifying reference gene primers. Sequencing used immunoSEQ multiplex PCR; TCRdb keeps in-frame clones, though not all of them. The V and J calls and the clone size are those of that table, but D and trimming were determined from the DNA. The data contain 130,000 to 150,000 clones, around 83% of them singletons.

This receptor was taken from a man aged 45-65 years who had recovered from COVID-19. This chain links TRBV19 with TRBJ1-2, with TRBD1 matching 7 bases. Sequencing was carried out using PBMCs or T cells enriched from blood (not recorded which). CDR3 DNA sequence: TGTGCCAGTAGTATATTGAGGGGGCTACCCTCTGGCTACACCTTC. It yields the protein CASSILRGLPSGYTF.